This T cell receptor beta chain is drawn from a study of neurological immune-mediated disorders. In germline, CDR1 is SGDLS, CDR2 YYNGEE. The CDR3 is made up of 17 amino acids. V was cut by 4 bases and J by 6 bases, with 25 bases left in between. The authors produced cDNA by 5'RACE using 10-nucleotide random UMIs. TCRdb fed the 5' RACE reads into MiXCR, producing one record per CDR3 protein. The repertoire holds roughly 52,000 distinct CDR3 sequences, with around 3.5% as singletons. This clonotype was detected many times. What it binds is not known. Study results and caveats: One related-CDR3 cluster, identified by phylogenetic grouping, held the repertoires of 18 of 34 multiple sclerosis patients and was a possible signature. None of the CDR3 amino acid sequences in expanded clones turned up in more than one subject, which points to private repertoires in all groups.

Source material: PBMCs. The sequence was collected from a man aged 60 to 75 with multiple sclerosis. The gene calls are TRBV9 and TRBJ1-2; tentatively, D is TRBD1 (5 bases). For the CDR3, the DNA is TGTGCCAGCAGCTTGGGAACGGGGACTGCCTCCCTCCATGGCTACACCTTC. Its protein is CASSLGTGTASLHGYTF.